The sequence of this T cell receptor (beta chain) was determined in a study of blood T cell repertoires in COVID-19. Study context: Samples representing acute and convalescent COVID-19 were sourced from the United States, Italy and Spain.

Here immunoSEQ multiplex PCR was the method, and the copy in TCRdb shows in-frame clones only, minus some. The sample has 350,000 to 450,000 clones; 85% to 90% are singletons. The V gene's germline CDR1 is MGHRA and CDR2 YSYEKL. After removal of 4 bases from V and 1 base from J, the junction contained 24 bases not matched to a gene. This CDR3 region has 22 residues. Sequencing used PBMCs or T cells enriched from blood (not recorded which). The TCR sequence derives from a man aged 30-40 years who had recovered from COVID-19. The chain combines TRBV4-1 with TRBJ2-4; 8 positions agree with TRBD2. CDR3 amino acids: CASSPHTTGTSVVRVAKNIQYF. The CDR3 DNA follows: TGCGCCAGCAGCCCGCACACCACCGGGACTAGTGTAGTGCGGGTCGCCAAAAACATTCAGTACTTC.